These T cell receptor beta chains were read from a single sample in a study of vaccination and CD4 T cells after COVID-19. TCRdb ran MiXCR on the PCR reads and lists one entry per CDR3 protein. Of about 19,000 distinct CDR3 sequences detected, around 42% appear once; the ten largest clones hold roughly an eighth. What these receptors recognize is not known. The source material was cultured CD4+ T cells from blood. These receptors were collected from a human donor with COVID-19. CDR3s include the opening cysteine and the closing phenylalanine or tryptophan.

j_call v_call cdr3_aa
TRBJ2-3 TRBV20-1 CSAAGTSGLTDTQYF
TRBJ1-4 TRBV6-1 CASSQPRGGASGEKLFF
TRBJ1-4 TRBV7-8 CASSLVGQGAGNEKLFF
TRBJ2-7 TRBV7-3 CASSRGDRYEQYF
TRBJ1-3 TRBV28 CASSETVSSGNTIYF
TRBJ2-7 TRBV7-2 CASRRGETYEQYF
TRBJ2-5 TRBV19 CASSISDRIQETQYF
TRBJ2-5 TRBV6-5 CASSYSGAQETQYF
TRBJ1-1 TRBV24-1 CATSDFGGVAFF
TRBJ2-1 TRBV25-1 CASSQSGRDEQFF
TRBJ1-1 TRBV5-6 CASSFRGGGTEAFF
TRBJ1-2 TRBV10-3 CASFLGETGNGYTF
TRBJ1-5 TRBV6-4 CASRRQDPLNQPQHF
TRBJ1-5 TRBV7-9 CASSIGTGGYGAQHF
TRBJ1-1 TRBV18 CASSPTLPKYTEAFF
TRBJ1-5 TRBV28 CASSLSGSNQPQHF
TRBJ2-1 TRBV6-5 CASSYPPSNNEQFF
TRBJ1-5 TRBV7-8 CASSAGQNNQPQHF
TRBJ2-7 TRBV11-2 CASSSGVSPTYEQYF
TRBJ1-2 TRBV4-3 CASSSLINYGYTF
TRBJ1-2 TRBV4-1 CASSQEPAFNYGYTF
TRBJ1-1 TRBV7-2 CASSPNPGMVTEAFF
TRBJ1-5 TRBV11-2 CASSLDVYQPQHF
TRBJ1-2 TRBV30 CAWSPGTLYGYTF
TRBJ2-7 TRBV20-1 CSARESGGLRYEQYF
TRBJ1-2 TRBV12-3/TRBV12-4 CASSLARRSLGYTF
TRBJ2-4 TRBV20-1 CSASLRASNIQYF
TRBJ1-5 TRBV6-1 CASQETQPQHF
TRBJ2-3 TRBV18 CASSPRWGSTDTQYF
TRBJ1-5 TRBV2 CASRGDSRANQPQHF
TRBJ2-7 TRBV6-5 CASSYRTAYEQYF
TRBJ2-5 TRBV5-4 CASSPGVQKTQYF
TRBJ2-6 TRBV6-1 CASTRQGVSGANVLTF
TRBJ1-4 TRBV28 CASSSVKGGEKLFF
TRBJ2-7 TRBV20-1 CSARTSGGLGQYF
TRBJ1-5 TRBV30 CAWRSGGGGIGQPQHF
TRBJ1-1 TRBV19 CASSISQLGAFF
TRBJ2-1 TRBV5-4 CASSLQAQGNEQFF